This T cell receptor beta chain was found in a study of T cells in placental villitis. The study in broad terms: To test an allograft-versus-infection hypothesis, the study compared placental TCR-beta repertoires across three groups: villitis of unknown etiology, unaffected controls matched for gestational age, and infectious villitis.

Under eleven placentae with a pathological diagnosis of high-grade villitis of unknown etiology were selected using the Amsterdam Criteria. Compared with the control and infectious villitis groups, mothers with villitis of unknown etiology had significantly greater gravidity and parity and more prior miscarriages. After delivery, the placentae were collected and evaluated both grossly and histologically, and only then was archival tissue selected. Five 10-micron scrolls were cut from each FFPE block, and DNA was isolated using the AllPrep DNA/RNA FFPE Tissue kit. DNA concentration and purity were checked by NanoDrop, and RNA quality was assessed on a Bioanalyzer. Measured from the cysteine to the phenylalanine, the CDR3 is 13 residues long. CDR3 DNA is the only sequence kept; it has 39 bases, read in frame from the first base. The germline V gene encodes CDR1 LNHDA and CDR2 SQIVND (reference sequence). V gives up 3 bases and J gives up 4 bases, and the segment between their germline ends measures 9 bases.

General study outcomes and caveats: Small amounts of decidua were contained in the paraffin blocks, so some of the captured T cells, especially in controls, may have been decidual rather than villous infiltrates. Expanded clones in villitis of unknown etiology were largely private to each placenta, suggesting no single initiating antigen. Higher CMV-specific clone frequencies were found in infectious CMV cases than in villitis of unknown etiology (around 0.011 vs 0.00091), and no difference in CMV-specific clone frequencies was seen between villitis of unknown etiology and controls. Bulk tissue sequencing could not distinguish helper, regulatory or cytotoxic T cells, nor maternal versus fetal T cells, and excluded gamma-delta receptors. Villitis of unknown etiology placentae showed higher clonality than controls (median approximately 0.05 versus 0.006, p=0.0025), indicating clonal expansion.

For this clone: It has no known antigen specificity. There are no base qualities to consult, and no much larger clone falls within one base.

The immunoSEQ v4 bias-controlled multiplex PCR assay, performed blinded to group allocation, was used to amplify TCR-beta CDR3 regions from genomic DNA. To estimate the quantities of nucleated cells and T cells in each sample, reference gene primers were added alongside the TCR-beta primers. Sequencing of the libraries was performed on an Illumina MiSeq with a 100-cycle paired-end protocol. The authors' analysis ran thus. Diversity and richness were calculated in immunoSEQ Analyzer software, with richness determined by iChao1 and clonality derived from Pielou evenness and Shannon diversity (0-1, with higher values meaning less diverse). Using confidence 3 and substitution 2, CDR3 amino acid sequences together with their V/J genes were queried against VDJdb for CMV, EBV and influenza A specificities. The Morisita-Horn index was used to measure TCR-beta amino acid clonotype overlap among the villitis of unknown etiology, infectious villitis and control repertoires. TCRdb carries this immuneACCESS record with in-frame sequences only. Its versions omit some clonotypes, under half of them owing to an unresolved V gene in the studies checked, with the rest unexplained. V and J calls and clone size follow that table, whereas D and trimming were derived from the DNA. The sample table holds around 920 clones, of which 87% were seen once. Clones ranked in the top ten supply about 7% of the sample.

Sample: placental tissue containing maternal and fetal cells. The sequence derives from a human patient with villitis of unknown etiology; the placental T cells may come from both mother and fetus. The rearranged chain carries TRBV19 and TRBJ1-2; TRBD1 is a possible D gene, resting on 6 matching bases. In nucleotides, the sequence is TGTGCCAGTAGTATTGACAGGAGCTATGGCTACACCTTC. This sequence encodes CASSIDRSYGYTF.